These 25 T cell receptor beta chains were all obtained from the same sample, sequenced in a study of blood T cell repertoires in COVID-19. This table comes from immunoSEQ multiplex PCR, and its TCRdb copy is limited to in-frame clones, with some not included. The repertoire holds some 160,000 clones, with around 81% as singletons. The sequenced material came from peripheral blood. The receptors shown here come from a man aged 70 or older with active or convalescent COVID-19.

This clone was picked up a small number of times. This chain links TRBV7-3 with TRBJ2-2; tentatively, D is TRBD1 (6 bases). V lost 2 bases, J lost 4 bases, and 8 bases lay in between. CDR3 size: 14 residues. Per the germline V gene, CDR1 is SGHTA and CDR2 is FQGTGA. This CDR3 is CASSLGGSTGELFF. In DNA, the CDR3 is TGTGCCAGCAGCTTAGGGGGCAGCACCGGGGAGCTGTTTTTT.

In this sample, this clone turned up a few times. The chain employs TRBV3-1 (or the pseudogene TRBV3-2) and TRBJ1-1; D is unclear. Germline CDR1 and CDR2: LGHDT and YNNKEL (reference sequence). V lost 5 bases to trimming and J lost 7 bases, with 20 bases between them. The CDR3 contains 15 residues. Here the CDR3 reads CASSYSREGSFEAFF. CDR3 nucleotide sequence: TGTGCCAGCAGCTACTCACGGGAGGGTTCATTTGAAGCTTTCTTT.

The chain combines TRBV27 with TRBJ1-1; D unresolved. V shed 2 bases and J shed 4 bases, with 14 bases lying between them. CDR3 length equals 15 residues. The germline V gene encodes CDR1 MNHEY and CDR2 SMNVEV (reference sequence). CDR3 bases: TGTGCCAGCAGTTTAACCGGGTCTGTTAGCACTGAAGCTTTCTTT. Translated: CASSLTGSVSTEAFF.

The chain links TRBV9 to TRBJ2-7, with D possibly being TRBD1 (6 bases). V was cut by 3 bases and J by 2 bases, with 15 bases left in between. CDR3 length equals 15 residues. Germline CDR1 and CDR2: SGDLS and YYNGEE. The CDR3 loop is CASSAAYGGPYEQYF. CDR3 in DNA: TGTGCCAGCAGCGCAGCGTATGGGGGCCCCTACGAGCAGTACTTC.

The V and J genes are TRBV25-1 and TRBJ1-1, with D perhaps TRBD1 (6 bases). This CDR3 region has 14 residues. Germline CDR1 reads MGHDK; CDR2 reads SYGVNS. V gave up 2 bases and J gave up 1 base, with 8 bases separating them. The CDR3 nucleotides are TGTGCCAGCAGTGAACAGGGGAGGAACACTGAAGCTTTCTTT. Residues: CASSEQGRNTEAFF.

This CDR3 reads CATSARGHTEAFF. The CDR3 DNA is TGTGCCACCAGCGCCAGGGGGCACACTGAAGCTTTCTTT. The rearrangement joins TRBV15 to TRBJ1-1; 8 bases fit TRBD1. Germline trimming cut 5 bases from V and 3 bases from J; bases unmatched to any gene: 2. This CDR3 is 13 amino acids long. Germline lookup yields CDR1 LNHNV and CDR2 YYDKDF (reference sequence).

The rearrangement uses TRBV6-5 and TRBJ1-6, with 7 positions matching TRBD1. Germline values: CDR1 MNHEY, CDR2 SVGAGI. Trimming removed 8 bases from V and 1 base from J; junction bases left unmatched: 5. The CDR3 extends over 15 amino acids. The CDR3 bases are TGTGCCAGCCGGACAGGCAAATCCTATAATTCACCCCTCCACTTT. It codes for CASRTGKSYNSPLHF.

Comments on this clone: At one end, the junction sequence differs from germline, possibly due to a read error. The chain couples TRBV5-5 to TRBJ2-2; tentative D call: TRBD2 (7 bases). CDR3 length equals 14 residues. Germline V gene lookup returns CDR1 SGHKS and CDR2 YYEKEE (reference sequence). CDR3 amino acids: CARSRGGAGGELFF. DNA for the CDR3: TGTGCCCGCAGCCGTGGGGGGGCAGGCGGGGAGCTGTTTTTT.

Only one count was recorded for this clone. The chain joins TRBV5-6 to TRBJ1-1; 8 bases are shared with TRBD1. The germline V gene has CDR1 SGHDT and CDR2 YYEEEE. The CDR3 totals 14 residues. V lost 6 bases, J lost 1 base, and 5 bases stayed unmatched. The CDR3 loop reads CASTRTGRNTEAFF. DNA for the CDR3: TGTGCCAGCACCAGGACAGGGAGGAACACTGAAGCTTTCTTT.

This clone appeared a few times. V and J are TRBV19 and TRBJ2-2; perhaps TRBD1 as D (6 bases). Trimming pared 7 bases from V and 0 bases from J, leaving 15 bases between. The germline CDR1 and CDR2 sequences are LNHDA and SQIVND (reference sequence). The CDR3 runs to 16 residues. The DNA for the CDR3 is TGTGCCAGTACCTCCAAAGGACAGACGAACACCGGGGAGCTGTTTTTT. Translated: CASTSKGQTNTGELFF.

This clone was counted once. The CDR3 here is CASSPTVWTFRNQPQHF. The CDR3 DNA reads TGTGCCAGCAGTCCCACGGTCTGGACATTTCGCAATCAGCCCCAGCATTTT. The chain recombines TRBV6-6 with TRBJ1-5; TRBD1 is a possible D gene (5 bases). V gave up 5 bases and J gave up 2 bases, with 19 bases separating them. The CDR3 length is 17 residues. The germline CDR1 and CDR2 sequences are MNHNY and SVGAGI (reference sequence).

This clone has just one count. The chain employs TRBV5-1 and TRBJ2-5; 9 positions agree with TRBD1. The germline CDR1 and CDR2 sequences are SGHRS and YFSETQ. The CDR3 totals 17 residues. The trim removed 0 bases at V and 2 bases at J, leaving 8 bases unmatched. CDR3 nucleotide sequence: TGCGCCAGCAGCTTGGGGGGGACAGGGTATCATCAAGAGACCCAGTACTTC. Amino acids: CASSLGGTGYHQETQYF. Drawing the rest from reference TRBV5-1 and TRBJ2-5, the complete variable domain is KAGVTQTPRYLIKTRGQQVTLSCSPISGHRSVSWYQQTPGQGLQFLFEYFSETQRNKGNFPGRFSGRQFSNSRSEMNVSTLELGDSALYLCASSLGGTGYHQETQYFGPGTRLLVL.

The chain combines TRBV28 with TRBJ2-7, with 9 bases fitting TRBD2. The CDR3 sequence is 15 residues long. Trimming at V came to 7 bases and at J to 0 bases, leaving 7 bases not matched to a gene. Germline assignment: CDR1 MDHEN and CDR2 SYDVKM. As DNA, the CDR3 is TGTGCCAGCACTAGCGGGGCGGGAAGCTCCTACGAGCAGTACTTC. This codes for CASTSGAGSSYEQYF. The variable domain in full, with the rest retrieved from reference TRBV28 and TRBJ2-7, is DVKVTQSSRYLVKRTGEKVFLECVQDMDHENMFWYRQDPGLGLRLIYFSYDVKMKEKGDIPEGYSVSREKKERFSLILESASTNQTSMYLCASTSGAGSSYEQYFGPGTRLTVT.

This CDR3 is CASTKGAGGRGYGYTF. The CDR3 nucleotides are TGTGCCAGTACTAAGGGGGCAGGGGGCCGGGGCTATGGCTACACCTTC. This chain connects TRBV19 to TRBJ1-2; 8 bases are shared with TRBD1. This CDR3 has 16 amino acids. J gave up 4 bases and V 7 bases, and 14 bases lay outside the gene matches. The germline V gene has CDR1 LNHDA and CDR2 SQIVND (reference sequence). Filled out from reference TRBV19 and TRBJ1-2, the complete variable domain reads DGGITQSPKYLFRKEGQNVTLSCEQNLNHDAMYWYRQDPGQGLRLIYYSQIVNDFQKGDIAEGYSVSREKKESFPLTVTSAQKNPTAFYLCASTKGAGGRGYGYTFGSGTRLTVV.

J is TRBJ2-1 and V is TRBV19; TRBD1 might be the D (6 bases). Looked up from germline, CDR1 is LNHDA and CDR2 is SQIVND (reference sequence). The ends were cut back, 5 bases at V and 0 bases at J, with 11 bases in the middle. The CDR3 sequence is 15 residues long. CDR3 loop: CASSDRRSSYNEQFF. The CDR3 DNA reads TGTGCCAGTAGTGACAGGAGGAGCTCCTACAATGAGCAGTTCTTC.

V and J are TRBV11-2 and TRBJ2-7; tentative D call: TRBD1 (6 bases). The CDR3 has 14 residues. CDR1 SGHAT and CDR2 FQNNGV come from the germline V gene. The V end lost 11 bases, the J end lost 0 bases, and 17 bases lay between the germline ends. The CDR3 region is CAASPGTTSYEQYF. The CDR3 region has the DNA TGTGCCGCCTCGCCCGGGACAACCTCCTACGAGCAGTACTTC.

Here the CDR3 reads CASSPPFGLAGGVSSYEQYF. The CDR3 DNA follows: TGTGCCAGCTCACCACCATTCGGACTAGCGGGAGGGGTATCCTCCTACGAGCAGTACTTC. The chain carries TRBV18 and TRBJ2-7, with TRBD2 identical over 15 bases. The CDR3 is 20 amino acids. Trimming at V came to 0 bases and at J to 0 bases, leaving 9 bases not matched to a gene. Germline V CDR1 and CDR2: KGHSH, LQKENI.

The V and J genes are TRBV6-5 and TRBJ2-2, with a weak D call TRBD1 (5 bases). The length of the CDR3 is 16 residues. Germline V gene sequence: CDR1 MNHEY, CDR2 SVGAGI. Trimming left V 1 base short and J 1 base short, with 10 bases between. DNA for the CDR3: TGTGCCAGCAGTTACTTAACAGGCCTGAACACCGGGGAGCTGTTTTTT. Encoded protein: CASSYLTGLNTGELFF.

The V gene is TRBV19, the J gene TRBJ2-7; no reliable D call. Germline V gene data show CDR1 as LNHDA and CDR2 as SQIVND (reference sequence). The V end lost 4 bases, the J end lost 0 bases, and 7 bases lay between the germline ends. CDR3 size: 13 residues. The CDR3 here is CASSRADSYEQYF. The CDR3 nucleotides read TGTGCCAGTAGTAGGGCAGACTCCTACGAGCAGTACTTC.

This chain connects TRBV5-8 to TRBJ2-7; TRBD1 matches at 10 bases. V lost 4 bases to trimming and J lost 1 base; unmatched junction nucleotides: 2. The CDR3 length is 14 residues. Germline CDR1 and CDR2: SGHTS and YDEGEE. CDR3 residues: CASSPGQGSYEQYF. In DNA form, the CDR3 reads TGTGCCAGCAGCCCGGGACAGGGGTCCTACGAGCAGTACTTC.

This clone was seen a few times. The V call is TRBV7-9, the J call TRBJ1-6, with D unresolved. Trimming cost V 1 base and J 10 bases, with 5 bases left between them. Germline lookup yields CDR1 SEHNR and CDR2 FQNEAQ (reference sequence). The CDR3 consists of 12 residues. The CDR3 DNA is TGTGCCAGCAGCTTAGAGAGGTCACCCCTCCACTTT. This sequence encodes CASSLERSPLHF.

The CDR3 region is CATSDTTGKAFF. DNA of the CDR3: TGTGCCACCAGTGATACAACAGGGAAGGCTTTCTTT. The genes are TRBV24-1 and TRBJ1-1; D may be TRBD1 (6 bases). The CDR3 totals 12 residues. The germline V gene has CDR1 KGHDR and CDR2 SFDVKD. The V and J ends lost 3 bases and 11 bases respectively, with 12 bases between them.

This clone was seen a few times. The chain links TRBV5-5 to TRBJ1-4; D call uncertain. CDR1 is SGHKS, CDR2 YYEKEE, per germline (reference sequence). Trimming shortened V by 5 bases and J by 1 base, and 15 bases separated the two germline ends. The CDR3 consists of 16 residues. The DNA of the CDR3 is TGTGCCAGCAGGTTGCAGGCCCAAGGAACTAATGAAAAACTGTTTTTT. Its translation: CASRLQAQGTNEKLFF. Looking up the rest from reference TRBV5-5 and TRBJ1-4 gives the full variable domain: DAGVTQSPTHLIKTRGQQVTLRCSPISGHKSVSWYQQVLGQGPQFIFQYYEKEERGRGNFPDRFSARQFPNYSSELNVNALLLGDSALYLCASRLQAQGTNEKLFFGSGTQLSVL.

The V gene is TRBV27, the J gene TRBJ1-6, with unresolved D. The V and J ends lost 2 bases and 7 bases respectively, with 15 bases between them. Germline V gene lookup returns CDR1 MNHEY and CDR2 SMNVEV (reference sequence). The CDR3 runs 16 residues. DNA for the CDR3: TGTGCCAGCAGTTTAAATGCCCAAATACAAAATTCACCCCTCCACTTT. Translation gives CASSLNAQIQNSPLHF.

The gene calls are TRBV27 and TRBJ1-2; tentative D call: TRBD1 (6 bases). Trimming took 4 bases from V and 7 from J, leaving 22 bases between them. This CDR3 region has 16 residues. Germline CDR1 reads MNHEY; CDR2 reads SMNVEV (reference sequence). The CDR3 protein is CASSSPMGTPGGGYTF. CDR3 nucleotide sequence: TGTGCCAGCAGTTCCCCAATGGGGACACCTGGGGGTGGCTACACCTTC.